This T cell receptor (beta chain) was captured by sequencing in a study of CD8+ T cells in alopecia areata (dated by TCRdb to between 2018 and 2020). Regarding the study in general: Treated patients were enrolled in an open-label pilot trial of oral tofacitinib, 5 to 10 mg twice daily, for moderate-to-severe alopecia areata. Patients received tofacitinib for 6 to 18 months and were then followed off drug for 6 months to check for delayed response and recurrence. For the treated patients, the SALT score, which quantifies what percentage of scalp surface area is affected, served as the measure of disease severity. In both human patients and the C3H/HeJ mouse model, the study applied high-throughput TCRbeta sequencing to look at T cell clonal expansion in alopecia areata. Human TCRbeta sequencing covered scalp tissue and sorted CD4+ and CD8+ peripheral blood T cells from patchy and totalis/universalis alopecia areata patients and healthy controls. Patients on tofacitinib were biopsied at baseline and after 4 and 24 weeks of treatment, and several of the patients also had a later scalp biopsy. Scalp clonality was compared across normal scalp (n=4), patchy alopecia areata scalp (n=8), and alopecia totalis/universalis scalp (n=8). RNA was extracted with the PAXgene miRNA kit for fixed scalp, the miRNeasy kit for PBMCs, and the RNeasy kit for mouse skin. TCRbeta CDR3 regions were amplified by immunoSEQ multiplex PCR using 35 Vbeta forward and 13 Jbeta reverse primers. Overall study results and their limits: Many expanded lesional clones persisted in scalp and blood during tofacitinib treatment, which may partly explain relapse after stopping treatment. Shared TCR sequences between patients were less evident than in mice, which may be partly attributable to HLA diversity in the patient population. Because the treated cohort was small and included a single nonresponder, larger studies are needed to assess links between baseline CD8+ expansion and response. Compared with normal scalp, lesional scalp, particularly in alopecia totalis/universalis, had higher clonality and more expanded CD8+ clones, which suggests antigenic drive. Resident alphabeta T cells in normal human skin are also sequenced, complicating scalp TCR repertoire analysis, unlike mouse skin dominated by gammadelta T cells. Tofacitinib significantly decreased scalp clonality and the number of expanded CD8+ clones among the top 100 scalp clones.

Receptors were amplified or captured by the immunoSEQ multiplex PCR assay. To provide template for TCR sequencing, every sample had RNA extracted and reverse transcribed into cDNA. SuperScript III was used to make first-strand cDNA, primed with a 2:1 mix of oligo-dT and random hexamers. Amplification bias was assessed with a synthetic immune receptor repertoire, and residual bias was removed computationally. Per the source publication's procedure: Raw reads were preprocessed to remove errors, and CDR3 was defined by IMGT conventions from the conserved cysteine to phenylalanine. Clonality was computed as 1 minus the Shannon entropy, with the entropy normalized by log2 of the number of productive unique TCRs. Whether each scalp clone was CD4 or CD8 was inferred by checking scalp TCRbeta sequences against the CD4 and CD8 repertoires from sorted blood. TCRdb stores this immuneACCESS table with in-frame sequences only. Part of the clones is absent; in the studies checked, under half of the shortfall reflects unresolved V genes, and no reason is known for the rest. The V and J calls and clone size were taken over from that table, and D and trimming were inferred from the DNA. In this sample the table shows about 210,000 clones, around 43% of which occur a single time. The leading ten clones occupy about 2.6% of the sample.

CDR1 MNHEY and CDR2 SMNVEV were looked up in the germline V gene (reference sequence). V is trimmed back by 5 bases and J by 2 bases, and the junction contains 9 bases that no gene match accounts for. Inclusive of the bounding cysteine and phenylalanine, the CDR3 is 18 residues long. Of all the DNA, just the CDR3 is kept, 54 bases in frame from base 1. The sample's treatment or condition, from its label and the paper: oral pan-JAK inhibitor, 5-10 mg twice daily. Lesional scalp punch biopsies and peripheral blood were collected from alopecia areata patients. After PBMCs were isolated by density centrifugation and stained for CD3, CD4 and CD8, a FACSAria was used to sort CD4+ and CD8+ T cells. For this clone: Its target antigen remains unknown. No base quality information exists; no much larger clone differs at one position.

The TCR was taken from a human donor with alopecia areata. The source was CD4+ T cells sorted from blood, collected at approximately week 36, from a patient treated with tofacitinib. The sequence links TRBV27 to TRBJ2-6; 10 junctional bases match TRBD1. The CDR3 region has the sequence CASSGGTGAWAGANVLTF. The nucleotide sequence reads TGTGCCAGCAGTGGGGGGACAGGGGCATGGGCTGGGGCCAACGTCCTGACTTTC.